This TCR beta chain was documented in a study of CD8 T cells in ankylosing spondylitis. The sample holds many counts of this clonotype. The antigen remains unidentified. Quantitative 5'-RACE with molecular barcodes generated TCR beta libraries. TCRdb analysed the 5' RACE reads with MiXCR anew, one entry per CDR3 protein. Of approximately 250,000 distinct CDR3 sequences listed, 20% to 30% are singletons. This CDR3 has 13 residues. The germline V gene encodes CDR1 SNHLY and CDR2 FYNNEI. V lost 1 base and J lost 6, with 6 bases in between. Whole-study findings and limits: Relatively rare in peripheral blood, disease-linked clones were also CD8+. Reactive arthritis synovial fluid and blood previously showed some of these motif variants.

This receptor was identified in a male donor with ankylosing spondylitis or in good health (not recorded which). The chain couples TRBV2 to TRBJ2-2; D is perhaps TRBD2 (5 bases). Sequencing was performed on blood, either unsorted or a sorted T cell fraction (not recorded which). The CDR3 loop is CASSEVGAGELFF. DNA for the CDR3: TGTGCCAGCAGTGAAGTCGGGGCCGGGGAGCTGTTTTTT.